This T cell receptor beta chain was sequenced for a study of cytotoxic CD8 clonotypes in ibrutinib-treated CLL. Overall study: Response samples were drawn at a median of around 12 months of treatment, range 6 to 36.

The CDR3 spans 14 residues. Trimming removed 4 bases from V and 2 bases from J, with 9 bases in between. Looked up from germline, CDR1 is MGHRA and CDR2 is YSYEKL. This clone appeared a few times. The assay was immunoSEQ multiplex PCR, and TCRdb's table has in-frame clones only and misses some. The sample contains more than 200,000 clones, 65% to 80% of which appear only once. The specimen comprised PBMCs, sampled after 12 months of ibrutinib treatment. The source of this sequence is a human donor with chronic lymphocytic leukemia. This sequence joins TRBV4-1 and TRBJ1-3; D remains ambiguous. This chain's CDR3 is CASSLPGAGNTIYF. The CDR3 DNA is TGCGCCAGCAGCCTCCCAGGAGCTGGAAACACCATATATTTT.